These T cell receptor beta chains were read from a single sample in a study of T-cell memory formation after mild COVID-19. TCRdb recomputed calls from the 5' RACE reads with MiXCR, one row per CDR3 protein. The sample yields 250,000 to 300,000 distinct CDR3 sequences, about a sixth seen once. The material sequenced was PBMCs or a T cell subset sorted from them (not recorded which). The source is a man between 18 and 35 years old who had mild COVID-19 (a few samples of this study predate the infection). Cell type and time point are not known. Each CDR3 is given without its conserved first and last residue. A clone size is listed for some rows: how often the clone was seen (once, few, many), or a class if it is expanded.

TRBJ1-5	TRBV6-1	few	ASREGNPNQPQH
TRBJ2-7	TRBV27	many	ASSPYRGLGYEQY
TRBJ2-5	TRBV11-2	NA	ASSQSGGGQETQY
TRBJ1-6	TRBV18	few	ASSTERRVNSPLH
TRBJ1-3	TRBV4-3	NA	ASSRKAPGQGVSGNTIY
TRBJ2-1	TRBV4-1	few	ASSQVQGEQF
TRBJ2-3	TRBV7-2	NA	ASSLALTPQY
TRBJ1-2	TRBV5-1	NA	ASSTDTNYGYT
TRBJ2-3	TRBV11-2	NA	ASSSNRAHSRTDTQY
TRBJ1-5	TRBV18	few	ASSSFDRDPNQLQH
TRBJ1-2	TRBV5-1	few	ASRFGTDYGYT
TRBJ2-2	TRBV5-5	few	ASSLPQAAGELF
TRBJ2-3	TRBV5-1	few	ASSTSGASTDTQY
TRBJ1-4	TRBV7-2	NA	ASSRWQTGLDEKLF
TRBJ2-1	TRBV20-1	many	SAITGQGGFYNEQF
TRBJ2-6	TRBV7-3	NA	ASSLLTGANVLT
TRBJ1-2	TRBV10-3	few	AISGWGLKNGYT